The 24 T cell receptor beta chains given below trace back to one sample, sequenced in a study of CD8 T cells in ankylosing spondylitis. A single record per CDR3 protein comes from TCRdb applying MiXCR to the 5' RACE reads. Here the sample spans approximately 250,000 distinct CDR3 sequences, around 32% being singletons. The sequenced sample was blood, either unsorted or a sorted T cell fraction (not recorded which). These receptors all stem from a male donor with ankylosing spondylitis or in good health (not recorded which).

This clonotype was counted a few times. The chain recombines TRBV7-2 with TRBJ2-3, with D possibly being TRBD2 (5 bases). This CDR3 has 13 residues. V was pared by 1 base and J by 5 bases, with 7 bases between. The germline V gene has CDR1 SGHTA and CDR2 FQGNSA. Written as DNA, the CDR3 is TGTGCCAGCAGCTTAGGAGGGAGAGATACGCAGTATTTT. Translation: CASSLGGRDTQYF.

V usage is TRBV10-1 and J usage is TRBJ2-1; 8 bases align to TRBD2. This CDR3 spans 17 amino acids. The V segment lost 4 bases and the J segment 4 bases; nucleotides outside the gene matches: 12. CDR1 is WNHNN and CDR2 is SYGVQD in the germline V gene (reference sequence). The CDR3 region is CASSGPSGGPGYNEQFF. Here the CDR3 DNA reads TGCGCCAGCAGTGGTCCCAGCGGGGGCCCCGGTTACAATGAGCAGTTCTTC.

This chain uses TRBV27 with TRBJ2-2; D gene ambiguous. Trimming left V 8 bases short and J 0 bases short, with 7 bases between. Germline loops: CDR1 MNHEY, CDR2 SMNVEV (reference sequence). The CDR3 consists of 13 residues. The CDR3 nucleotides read TGTGCCAGCTTTGGGGCGAACACCGGGGAGCTGTTTTTT. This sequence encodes CASFGANTGELFF.

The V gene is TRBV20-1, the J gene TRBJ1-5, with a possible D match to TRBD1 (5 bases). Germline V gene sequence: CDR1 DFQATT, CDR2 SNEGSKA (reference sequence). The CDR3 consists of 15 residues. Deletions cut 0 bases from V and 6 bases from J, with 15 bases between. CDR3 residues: CSARDQGPGGQPQHF. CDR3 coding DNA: TGCAGTGCTAGAGATCAGGGACCGGGAGGTCAGCCCCAGCATTTT.

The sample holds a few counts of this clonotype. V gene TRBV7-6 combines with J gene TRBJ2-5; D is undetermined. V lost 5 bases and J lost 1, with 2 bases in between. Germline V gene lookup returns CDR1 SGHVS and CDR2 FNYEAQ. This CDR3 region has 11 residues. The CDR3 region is CASSIQETQYF. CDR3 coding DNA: TGTGCCAGCAGCATCCAAGAGACCCAGTACTTC. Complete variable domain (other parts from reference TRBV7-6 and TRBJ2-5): GAGVSQSPRYKVTKRGQDVALRCDPISGHVSLYWYRQALGQGPEFLTYFNYEAQQDKSGLPNDRFSAERPEGSISTLTIQRTEQRDSAMYRCASSIQETQYFGPGTRLLVL.

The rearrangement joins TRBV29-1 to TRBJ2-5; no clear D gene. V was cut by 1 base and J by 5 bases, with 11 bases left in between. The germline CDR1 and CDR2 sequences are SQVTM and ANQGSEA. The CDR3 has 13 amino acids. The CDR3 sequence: CSVEARVPETQYF. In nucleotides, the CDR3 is TGCAGCGTTGAAGCTCGGGTTCCCGAGACCCAGTACTTC.

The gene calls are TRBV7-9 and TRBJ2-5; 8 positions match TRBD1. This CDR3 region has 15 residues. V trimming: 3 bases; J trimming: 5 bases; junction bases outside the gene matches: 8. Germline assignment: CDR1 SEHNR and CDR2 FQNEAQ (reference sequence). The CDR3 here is CASSFAQGARETQYF. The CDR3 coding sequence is TGTGCCAGCAGCTTTGCCCAGGGGGCAAGGGAGACCCAGTACTTC.

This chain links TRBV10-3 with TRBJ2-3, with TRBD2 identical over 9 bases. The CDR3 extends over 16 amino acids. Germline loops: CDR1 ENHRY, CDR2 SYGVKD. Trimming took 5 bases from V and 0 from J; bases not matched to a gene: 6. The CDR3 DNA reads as TGTGCCATCAGTCCTAGCGGGGAGACTAGCACAGATACGCAGTATTTT. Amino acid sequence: CAISPSGETSTDTQYF.

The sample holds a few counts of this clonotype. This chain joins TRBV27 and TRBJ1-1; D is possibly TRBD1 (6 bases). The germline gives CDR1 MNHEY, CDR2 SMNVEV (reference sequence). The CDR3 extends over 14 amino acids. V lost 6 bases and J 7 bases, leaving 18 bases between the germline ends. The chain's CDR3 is CASSRGGGVGEAFF. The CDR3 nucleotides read TGTGCCAGCAGCAGGGGTGGTGGGGTGGGTGAAGCTTTCTTT.

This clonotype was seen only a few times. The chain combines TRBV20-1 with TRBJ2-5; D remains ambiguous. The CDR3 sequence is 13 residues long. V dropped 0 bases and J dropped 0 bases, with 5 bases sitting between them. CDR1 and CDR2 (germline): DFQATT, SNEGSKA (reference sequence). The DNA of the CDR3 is TGCAGTGCTAGAGAAGTCAACCAAGAGACCCAGTACTTC. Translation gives CSAREVNQETQYF.

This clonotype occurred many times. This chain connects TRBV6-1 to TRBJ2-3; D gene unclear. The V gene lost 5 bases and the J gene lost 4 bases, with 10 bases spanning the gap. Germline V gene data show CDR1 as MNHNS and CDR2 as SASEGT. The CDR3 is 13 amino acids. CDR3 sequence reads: CASSPPTADTQYF. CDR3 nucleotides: TGTGCCAGCAGTCCTCCCACGGCAGATACGCAGTATTTT.

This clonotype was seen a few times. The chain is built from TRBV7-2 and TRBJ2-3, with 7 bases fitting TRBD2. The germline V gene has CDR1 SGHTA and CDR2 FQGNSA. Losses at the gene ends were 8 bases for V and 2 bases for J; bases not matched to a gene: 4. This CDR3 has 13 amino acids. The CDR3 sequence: CASGKRDTDTQYF. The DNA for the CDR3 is TGTGCCAGCGGCAAGCGGGACACAGATACGCAGTATTTT.

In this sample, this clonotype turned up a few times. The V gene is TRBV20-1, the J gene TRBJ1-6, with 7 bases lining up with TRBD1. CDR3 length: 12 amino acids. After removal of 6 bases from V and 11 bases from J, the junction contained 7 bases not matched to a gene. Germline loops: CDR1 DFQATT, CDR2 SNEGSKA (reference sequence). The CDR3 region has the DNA TGCAGTGCCGCGCAGGGGGAAACACCCCTCCACTTT. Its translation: CSAAQGETPLHF.

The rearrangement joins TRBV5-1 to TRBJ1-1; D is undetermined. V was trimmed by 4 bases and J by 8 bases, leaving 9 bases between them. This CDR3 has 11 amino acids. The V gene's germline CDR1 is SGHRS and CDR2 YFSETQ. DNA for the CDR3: TGCGCCAGCAGCAAGGGCGCAGAAGCTTTCTTT. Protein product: CASSKGAEAFF.

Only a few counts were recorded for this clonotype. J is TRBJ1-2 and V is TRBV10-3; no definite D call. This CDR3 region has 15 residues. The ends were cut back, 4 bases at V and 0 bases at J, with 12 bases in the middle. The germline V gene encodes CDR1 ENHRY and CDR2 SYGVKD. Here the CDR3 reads CAISVSLLTNYGYTF. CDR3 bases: TGTGCCATCAGTGTTAGTCTCCTGACTAACTATGGCTACACCTTC.

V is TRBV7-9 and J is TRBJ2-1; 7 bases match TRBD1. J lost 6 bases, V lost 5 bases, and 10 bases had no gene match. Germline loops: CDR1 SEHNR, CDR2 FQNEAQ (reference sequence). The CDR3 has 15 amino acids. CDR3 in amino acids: CASSETTGHPNEQFF. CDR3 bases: TGTGCCAGCAGCGAAACGACAGGGCATCCCAATGAGCAGTTCTTC.

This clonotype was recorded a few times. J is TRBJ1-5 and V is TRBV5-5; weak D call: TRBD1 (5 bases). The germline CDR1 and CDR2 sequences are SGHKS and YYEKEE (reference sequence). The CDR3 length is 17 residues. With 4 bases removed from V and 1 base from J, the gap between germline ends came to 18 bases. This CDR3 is CASSLGVGGKSNQPQHF. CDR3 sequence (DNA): TGTGCCAGCAGCCTGGGGGTGGGGGGGAAGAGCAATCAGCCCCAGCATTTT.

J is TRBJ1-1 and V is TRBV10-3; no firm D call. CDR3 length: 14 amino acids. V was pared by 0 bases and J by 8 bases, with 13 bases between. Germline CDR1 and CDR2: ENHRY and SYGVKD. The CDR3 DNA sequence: TGTGCCATCAGTGAGTCTTTAAGACTCACGGAAGCTTTCTTT. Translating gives CAISESLRLTEAFF.

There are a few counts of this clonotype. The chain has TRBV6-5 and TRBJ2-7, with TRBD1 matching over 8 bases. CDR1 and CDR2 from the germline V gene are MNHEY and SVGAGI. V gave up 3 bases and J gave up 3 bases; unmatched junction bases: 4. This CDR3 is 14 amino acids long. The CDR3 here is CASSYGQGGYEQYF. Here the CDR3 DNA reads TGTGCCAGCAGTTATGGACAGGGAGGCTACGAGCAGTACTTC.

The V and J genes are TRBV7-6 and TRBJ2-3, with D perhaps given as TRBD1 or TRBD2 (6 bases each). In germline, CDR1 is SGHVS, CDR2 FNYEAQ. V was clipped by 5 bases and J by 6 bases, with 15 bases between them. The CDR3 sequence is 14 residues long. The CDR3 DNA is TGTGCCAGCAGCCGTGGGGGGCGGTCGGATACGCAGTATTTT. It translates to CASSRGGRSDTQYF.

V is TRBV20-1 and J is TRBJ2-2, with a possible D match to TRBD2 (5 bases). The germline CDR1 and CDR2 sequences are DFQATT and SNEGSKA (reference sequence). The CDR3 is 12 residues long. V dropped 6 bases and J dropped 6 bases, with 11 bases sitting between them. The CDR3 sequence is CSASYGAGELFF. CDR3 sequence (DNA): TGCAGTGCCAGCTACGGGGCCGGGGAGCTGTTTTTT.

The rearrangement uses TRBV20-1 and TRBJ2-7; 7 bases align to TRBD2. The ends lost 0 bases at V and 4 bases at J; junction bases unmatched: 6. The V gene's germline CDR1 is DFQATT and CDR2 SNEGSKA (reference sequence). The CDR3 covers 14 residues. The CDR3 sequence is CSARDLRGNYEQYF. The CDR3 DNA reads TGCAGTGCTAGAGATTTGCGGGGGAATTACGAGCAGTACTTC.

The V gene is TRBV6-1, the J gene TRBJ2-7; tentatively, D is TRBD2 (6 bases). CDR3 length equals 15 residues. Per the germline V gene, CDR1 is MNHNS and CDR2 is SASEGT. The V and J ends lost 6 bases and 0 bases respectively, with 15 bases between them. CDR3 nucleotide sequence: TGTGCCAGCAGAGCGGACTACCTCCTCTCCTACGAGCAGTACTTC. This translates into CASRADYLLSYEQYF.

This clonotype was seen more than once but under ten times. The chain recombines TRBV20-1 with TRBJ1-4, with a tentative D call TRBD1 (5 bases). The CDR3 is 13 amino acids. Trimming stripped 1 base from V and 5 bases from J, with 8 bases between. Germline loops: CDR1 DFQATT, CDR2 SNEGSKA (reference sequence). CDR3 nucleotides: TGCAGTGCTAGAGGGGAGGGGAATGAAAAACTGTTTTTT. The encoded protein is CSARGEGNEKLFF.